The 31 T cell receptor beta chains in this list originate from one sample, sequenced in a study of shared clonotypes between healthy human individuals. Assay used: immunoSEQ multiplex PCR; TCRdb lists only in-frame clones, some missing. The sample yields around 2,000,000 clones, about 95% seen once. CD45RO-negative, CCR7-selected cells formed the naive CD8 fraction, which excluded terminally differentiated effector memory CD45RA+ cells. The sample consisted of naive CD8+ T cells sorted from blood. These receptors all stem from a young man in good health.

This chain uses TRBV7-9 with TRBJ1-2; 8 nucleotides match TRBD1. This CDR3 has 14 amino acids. Trimming at V came to 5 bases and at J to 1 base, leaving 3 bases not matched to a gene. CDR1 and CDR2 (germline): SEHNR, FQNEAQ (reference sequence). The CDR3 is CASSTGGHNYGYTF. The DNA for the CDR3 is TGTGCCAGCAGCACAGGGGGGCATAACTATGGCTACACCTTC.

This chain joins TRBV6-6 and TRBJ2-1; 13 bases line up with TRBD2. The CDR3 has 15 amino acids. Germline trimming cut 4 bases from V and 7 bases from J; bases unmatched to any gene: 4. The V gene's germline CDR1 is MNHNY and CDR2 SVGAGI (reference sequence). The CDR3 region has the DNA TGTGCCAGCAGTTTGACTAGCGGGGGGATGAATGAGCAGTTCTTC. It yields the protein CASSLTSGGMNEQFF.

A word on this clone: One junction end disagrees with the germline gene, perhaps due to a read error. The V call is TRBV2, the J call TRBJ1-3, with D tentatively TRBD1 (5 bases). Per germline, CDR1 SNHLY and CDR2 FYNNEI. The CDR3 runs to 14 residues. The CDR3 region has the DNA TGTGCCAGCAGGGGGACGGACGCTGGAAGCACCATATATTTT. Translated: CASRGTDAGSTIYF.

This chain joins TRBV5-4 and TRBJ1-1, with D possibly matching TRBD1 (6 bases). The CDR3 runs 15 residues. Germline-derived CDR1 and CDR2 are SGHNT and YYREEE (reference sequence). Trimming removed 4 bases at V and 5 bases at J, with 18 bases between. This chain's CDR3 is CASSPGAGERTEAFF. The CDR3 DNA reads as TGTGCCAGCAGCCCCGGGGCAGGGGAGAGGACTGAAGCTTTCTTT.

J is TRBJ2-7 and V is TRBV18; maybe TRBD2 (5 bases). The length of the CDR3 is 16 residues. Per germline, CDR1 KGHSH and CDR2 LQKENI. V was clipped by 0 bases and J by 0 bases, with 12 bases between them. The CDR3 here is CASSPPPVGSSYEQYF. The CDR3 nucleotides read TGTGCCAGCTCACCACCCCCGGTAGGGAGCTCCTACGAGCAGTACTTC.

This chain links TRBV27 with TRBJ2-3; D remains unclear. The CDR3 loop spans 17 amino acids. Germline V gene lookup returns CDR1 MNHEY and CDR2 SMNVEV (reference sequence). The V gene lost 6 bases and the J gene lost 3 bases, with 22 bases spanning the gap. The CDR3 reads CASSHLASWMGTDTQYF. The CDR3 DNA reads as TGTGCCAGCAGCCATCTTGCCTCATGGATGGGTACAGATACGCAGTATTTT.

This rearrangement joins TRBV6-5 to TRBJ1-6; possible D gene TRBD1, 5 bases. This CDR3 spans 13 amino acids. The germline V gene has CDR1 MNHEY and CDR2 SVGAGI. V lost 6 bases, J lost 9 bases, and 12 bases lay in between. The CDR3 spells CASRSPGGSPLHF. The CDR3 region has the DNA TGTGCCAGCAGGTCACCTGGGGGTTCACCCCTCCACTTT.

The table lists this clone with a few counts. V gene TRBV19 combines with J gene TRBJ2-1; 10 nucleotides match TRBD2. The CDR3 consists of 16 residues. J gave up 5 bases and V 8 bases, and 12 bases lay outside the gene matches. Per germline, CDR1 LNHDA and CDR2 SQIVND (reference sequence). The CDR3, as DNA: TGTGCCAGTTCGGATACTAGCGGGGATAACGACAATGAGCAGTTCTTC. It specifies CASSDTSGDNDNEQFF. The variable domain in full, completed from reference TRBV19 and TRBJ2-1, reads DGGITQSPKYLFRKEGQNVTLSCEQNLNHDAMYWYRQDPGQGLRLIYYSQIVNDFQKGDIAEGYSVSREKKESFPLTVTSAQKNPTAFYLCASSDTSGDNDNEQFFGPGTRLTVL.

The genes are TRBV12-2 and TRBJ2-7; TRBD1 was called by the table and not checked on the DNA. TRBV12-2 has pseudogene status. CDR3 size: 20 residues. The DNA of the CDR3 is TGTGCAAGTCGCTTAGTAAATATAAATGGGGAAGACAGGGGCAACTACGAGCAGTACTTC. Protein sequence: CASRLVNINGEDRGNYEQYF.

This clone was counted between two and nine times. The chain couples TRBV10-3 to TRBJ2-7; 9 bases are a match to TRBD2. The CDR3 is 14 amino acids. Unmatched junction bases numbered 8, after V lost 7 bases and J lost 4 bases. The germline V gene has CDR1 ENHRY and CDR2 SYGVKD. The CDR3 here is CAITDGREGYEQYF. The CDR3 nucleotides are TGTGCCATCACTGACGGGCGGGAGGGATACGAGCAGTACTTC.

This clone was observed a handful of times. This chain connects TRBV5-1 to TRBJ2-7; tentative D call: TRBD2 (7 bases). Per the germline V gene, CDR1 is SGHRS and CDR2 is YFSETQ. This CDR3 region has 16 residues. V was trimmed by 4 bases and J by 2 bases, leaving 19 bases between them. CDR3 nucleotide sequence: TGCGCCAGCAGCCCGGTGGGGGGGCGACCCACCTACGAGCAGTACTTC. This sequence encodes CASSPVGGRPTYEQYF.

This chain links TRBV6-1 with TRBJ2-1; possibly TRBD2 for D (5 bases). V lost 3 bases and J 4 bases, leaving 16 bases between the germline ends. CDR1 is MNHNS and CDR2 is SASEGT in the germline V gene. The CDR3 extends over 16 amino acids. The CDR3 sequence: CASSDWVGEGYNEQFF. CDR3 DNA sequence: TGTGCCAGCAGTGACTGGGTGGGAGAAGGGTACAATGAGCAGTTCTTC.

V usage is TRBV6-5 and J usage is TRBJ2-1, with D perhaps matching TRBD2 (6 bases). CDR1 and CDR2 (germline): MNHEY, SVGAGI. The CDR3 is 15 residues long. V dropped 4 bases and J dropped 0 bases, with 10 bases sitting between them. In DNA, the CDR3 is TGTGCCAGCAGTTTTCGGGGGAGCTCCTACAATGAGCAGTTCTTC. Protein: CASSFRGSSYNEQFF.

The V gene is TRBV4-3, the J gene TRBJ1-1; D remains ambiguous. Germline V gene data show CDR1 as LGHNA and CDR2 as YSLEER. The V gene lost 4 bases and the J gene lost 3 bases, with 12 bases spanning the gap. CDR3 length: 14 residues. In nucleotides, the CDR3 is TGCGCCAGCAGCCGACTATTCGGGGACACTGAAGCTTTCTTT. It translates to CASSRLFGDTEAFF.

The rearrangement uses TRBV15 and TRBJ2-2; 8 positions match TRBD1. This CDR3 comprises 17 residues. V dropped 3 bases and J dropped 0; count of bases not matched to a gene: 6. Germline CDR1 reads LNHNV; CDR2 reads YYDKDF (reference sequence). The CDR3 protein is CATSSDPGQANTGELFF. As DNA, the CDR3 is TGTGCCACCAGCAGTGACCCGGGACAGGCGAACACCGGGGAGCTGTTTTTT.

The chain has TRBV5-1 and TRBJ2-3; 7 nucleotides match TRBD2. The CDR3 runs 17 residues. The germline gives CDR1 SGHRS, CDR2 YFSETQ. V gave up 0 bases and J gave up 2 bases; unmatched junction bases: 9. The CDR3 DNA is TGCGCCAGCAGCTTGGCTTGGTCGGGGGGAATCACAGATACGCAGTATTTT. Encoded protein: CASSLAWSGGITDTQYF.

The chain couples TRBV10-2 to TRBJ1-1; D is possibly TRBD1 (6 bases). Germline V gene data show CDR1 as WSHSY and CDR2 as SAAADI. V was cut by 6 bases and J by 3 bases, with 17 bases left in between. The CDR3 has 15 residues. The CDR3 nucleotides are TGCGCCAGCAGAGACAGGCTCCTGGGGGACACTGAAGCTTTCTTT. Its translation: CASRDRLLGDTEAFF.

The rearrangement uses TRBV7-2 and TRBJ2-1; 9 bases map to TRBD1. CDR1 is SGHTA, CDR2 FQGNSA, per germline. The length of the CDR3 is 13 residues. J gave up 9 bases and V 6 bases, and 6 bases lay outside the gene matches. CDR3 region: CASRGTGTGEQFF. The CDR3 nucleotides read TGTGCCAGCAGGGGGACAGGGACCGGTGAGCAGTTCTTC. The full variable domain, completed using reference TRBV7-2 and TRBJ2-1, is GAGVSQSPSNKVTEKGKDVELRCDPISGHTALYWYRQSLGQGLEFLIYFQGNSAPDKSGLPSDRFSAERTGGSVSTLTIQRTQQEDSAVYLCASRGTGTGEQFFGPGTRLTVL.

This clone was counted once. The rearrangement uses TRBV29-1 and TRBJ1-1; D is unclear. The CDR3 runs to 14 residues. Trimming removed 3 bases at V and 0 bases at J, with 11 bases between. Germline V gene sequence: CDR1 SQVTM, CDR2 ANQGSEA. CDR3 in amino acids: CSVDYGPLNTEAFF. The DNA of the CDR3 is TGCAGCGTTGATTATGGACCTCTGAACACTGAAGCTTTCTTT.

J is TRBJ2-5 and V is TRBV7-2; maybe TRBD2 (5 bases). This CDR3 is 14 amino acids long. Germline loops: CDR1 SGHTA, CDR2 FQGNSA. Trimming cost V 5 bases and J 0 bases, with 10 bases left between them. This CDR3 is CASSPGKYQETQYF. For the CDR3, the DNA is TGTGCCAGCAGCCCGGGAAAGTACCAAGAGACCCAGTACTTC.

The rearrangement links TRBV4-3 to TRBJ2-2, with a weak D call TRBD2 (6 bases). V was cut by 1 base and J by 4 bases, with 13 bases left in between. The CDR3 loop spans 16 amino acids. Germline loops: CDR1 LGHNA, CDR2 YSLEER. CDR3 protein: CASSQGSQGGTGELFF. The CDR3 nucleotides read TGCGCCAGCAGCCAAGGATCCCAGGGAGGCACCGGGGAGCTGTTTTTT.

This clone was observed a single time. The chain links TRBV6-6 to TRBJ1-1; D is possibly TRBD1 (6 bases). Trimming took 7 bases from V and 3 from J, leaving 12 bases between them. Germline lookup yields CDR1 MNHNY and CDR2 SVGAGI (reference sequence). The length of the CDR3 is 13 residues. The DNA of the CDR3 is TGTGCCAGCATTGTGTCAGGGGACACTGAAGCTTTCTTT. Translated: CASIVSGDTEAFF.

The gene calls are TRBV5-4 and TRBJ2-2; D perhaps matches TRBD2 (6 bases). The CDR3 contains 15 residues. CDR1 is SGHNT and CDR2 is YYREEE in the germline V gene (reference sequence). V lost 4 bases to trimming and J lost 1 base, with 11 bases between them. Here the CDR3 reads CASSPGLMNTGELFF. CDR3 coding DNA: TGTGCCAGCAGCCCCGGACTAATGAACACCGGGGAGCTGTTTTTT.

V usage is TRBV7-9 and J usage is TRBJ2-1; 7 bases map to TRBD2. Germline values: CDR1 SEHNR, CDR2 FQNEAQ (reference sequence). V shed 4 bases, J shed 4 bases, and the junction held 7 bases outside the gene matches. The CDR3 contains 15 residues. CDR3 sequence (DNA): TGTGCCAGCAGCTCTAGCGGAAAAAATTACAATGAGCAGTTCTTC. This encodes CASSSSGKNYNEQFF.

This rearrangement joins TRBV28 to TRBJ2-1; the D gene is possibly TRBD1 (5 bases). V was pared by 5 bases and J by 8 bases, with 13 bases between. Germline lookup yields CDR1 MDHEN and CDR2 SYDVKM. This CDR3 comprises 13 residues. The CDR3 loop is CASSIGRVDEQFF. The CDR3 DNA reads as TGTGCCAGCAGTATCGGCAGGGTCGATGAGCAGTTCTTC.

The chain employs TRBV5-4 and TRBJ1-1, with TRBD1 as a possible D gene (5 bases). Germline V gives CDR1 SGHNT, CDR2 YYREEE (reference sequence). With 4 bases removed from V and 6 bases from J, the gap between germline ends came to 19 bases. CDR3 size: 15 residues. The CDR3 region is CASSASGGNPSEAFF. CDR3 nucleotide sequence: TGTGCCAGCAGCGCGTCCGGGGGGAATCCCTCTGAAGCTTTCTTT.

The rearrangement uses TRBV5-1 and TRBJ2-7, with D possibly being TRBD1 (6 bases). This CDR3 contains 13 residues. Germline CDR1 is SGHRS and CDR2 is YFSETQ. Trimming cost V 3 bases and J 4 bases, with 11 bases left between them. CDR3 nucleotide sequence: TGCGCCAGCAGCTGGGGGACACAGTACGAGCAGTACTTC. This sequence encodes CASSWGTQYEQYF.

This rearrangement joins TRBV27 to TRBJ2-1; tentative D call: TRBD2 (5 bases). The germline V and J ends were trimmed by 2 bases and 10 bases, with 15 bases remaining between them. The CDR3 runs 14 residues. Germline V CDR1 and CDR2: MNHEY, SMNVEV (reference sequence). CDR3 sequence: CASSLLGPSGEQFF. CDR3 nucleotide sequence: TGTGCCAGCAGTTTACTAGGGCCCTCGGGGGAGCAGTTCTTC.

This rearrangement joins TRBV4-1 to TRBJ2-7; 7 bases are a match to TRBD1. V shed 1 base, J shed 2 bases, and the junction held 8 bases outside the gene matches. CDR1 is MGHRA and CDR2 is YSYEKL in the germline V gene. The CDR3 extends over 16 amino acids. The CDR3 is CASSQGAAGTAYEQYF. DNA of the CDR3: TGCGCCAGCAGCCAAGGGGCCGCCGGGACAGCCTACGAGCAGTACTTC.

This clone was seen only once. J is TRBJ1-3 and V is TRBV27, with D possibly TRBD1 on 5 matching bases. CDR3 length equals 16 residues. CDR1 is MNHEY and CDR2 is SMNVEV in the germline V gene (reference sequence). V was trimmed by 2 bases and J by 1 base, leaving 12 bases between them. CDR3 region: CASSLRAGNSGNTIYF. CDR3 nucleotide sequence: TGTGCCAGCAGTTTAAGGGCAGGGAATTCTGGAAACACCATATATTTT.

The genes are TRBV6-1 and TRBJ2-7; 13 bases are shared with TRBD2. The CDR3 consists of 20 residues. Germline lookup yields CDR1 MNHNS and CDR2 SASEGT. The junction had 16 bases not matched to a gene; V was cut back by 2 bases and J by 3 bases. CDR3 residues: CASSERVGLAGLEGYYEQYF. In nucleotides, the CDR3 is TGTGCCAGCAGTGAAAGAGTGGGACTAGCGGGACTGGAAGGGTACTACGAGCAGTACTTC.